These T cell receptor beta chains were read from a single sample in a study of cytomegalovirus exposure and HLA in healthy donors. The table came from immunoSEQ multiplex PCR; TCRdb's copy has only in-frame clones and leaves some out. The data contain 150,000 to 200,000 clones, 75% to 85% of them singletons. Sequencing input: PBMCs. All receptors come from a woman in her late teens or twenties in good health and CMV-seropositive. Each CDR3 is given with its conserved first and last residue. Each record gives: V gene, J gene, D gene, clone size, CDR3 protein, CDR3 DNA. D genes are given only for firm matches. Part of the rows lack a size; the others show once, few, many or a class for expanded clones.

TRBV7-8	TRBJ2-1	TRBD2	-	CASSNLAGDGTGEQFF	TGTGCCAGCAGCAATCTAGCGGGGGACGGCACGGGGGAGCAGTTCTTC
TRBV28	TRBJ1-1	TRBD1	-	CASRSLQGARVTEAFF	TGTGCCAGCAGGTCCTTACAGGGGGCGCGGGTTACTGAAGCTTTCTTT
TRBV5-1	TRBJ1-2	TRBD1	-	CASSFFLFGTGLYGYTF	TGCGCCAGCAGTTTTTTTCTCTTCGGGACAGGGCTTTATGGCTACACCTTC
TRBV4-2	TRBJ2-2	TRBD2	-	CASSQGISGGIAGELFF	TGTGCCAGCAGCCAAGGAATCTCGGGGGGGATAGCCGGGGAGCTGTTTTTT
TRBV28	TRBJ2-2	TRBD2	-	CASVAGGFGELFF	TGTGCATCCGTAGCGGGGGGTTTCGGGGAGCTGTTTTTT
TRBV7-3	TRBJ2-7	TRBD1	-	CASSPGTGPHEQYF	TGTGCCAGCAGCCCAGGGACAGGGCCCCACGAGCAGTACTTC
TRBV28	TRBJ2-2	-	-	CASRTLVGTGELFF	TGTGCCAGCAGGACTCTAGTAGGCACCGGGGAGCTGTTTTTT
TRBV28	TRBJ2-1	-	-	CASSPQGLPNEQFF	TGTGCCAGCAGTCCCCAGGGACTCCCCAATGAGCAGTTCTTC
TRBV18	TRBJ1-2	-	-	CASSPGTRLDGYTF	TGTGCCAGCTCACCTGGGACTCGCTTGGATGGCTACACCTTC
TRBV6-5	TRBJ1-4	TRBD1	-	CASSYRGQINEKLFF	TGTGCCAGCAGTTACCGGGGACAGATTAATGAAAAACTGTTTTTT
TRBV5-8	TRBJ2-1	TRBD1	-	CASSPWTGWNEQFF	TGTGCCAGCAGCCCCTGGACAGGGTGGAATGAGCAGTTCTTC
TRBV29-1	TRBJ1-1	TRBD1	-	CSVTNTGEEAFF	TGCAGCGTCACAAACACAGGGGAGGAAGCTTTCTTT
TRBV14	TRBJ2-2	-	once	CASSPFGGELFF	TGTGCCAGCAGCCCCTTCGGCGGGGAGCTGTTTTTT
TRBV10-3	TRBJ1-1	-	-	CAISGEMNTEAFF	TGTGCCATCAGTGGGGAGATGAACACTGAAGCTTTCTTT
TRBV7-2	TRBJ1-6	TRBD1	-	CASSSGTGRPLHF	TGTGCCAGCAGCTCGGGGACAGGGAGGCCCCTCCACTTT
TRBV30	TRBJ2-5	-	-	CAWDNGLAWETQYF	TGTGCCTGGGACAACGGGCTAGCTTGGGAGACCCAGTACTTC
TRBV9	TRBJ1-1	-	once	CASSVAGFGMNTEAFF	TGTGCCAGCAGCGTAGCCGGGTTCGGGATGAACACTGAAGCTTTCTTT
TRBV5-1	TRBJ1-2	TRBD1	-	CASRPGQGLLYGYTF	TGCGCCAGCAGACCTGGACAGGGCCTACTCTATGGCTACACCTTC
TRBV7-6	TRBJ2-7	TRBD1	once	CASSPGTGGPYEQYF	TGTGCCAGCAGCCCCGGTACAGGGGGACCTTACGAGCAGTACTTC
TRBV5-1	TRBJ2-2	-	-	CASSLVGGNTGELFF	TGCGCCAGCAGCTTGGTCGGGGGTAACACCGGGGAGCTGTTTTTT
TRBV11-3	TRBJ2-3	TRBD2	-	CASSLRSLGGEDTQYF	TGTGCCAGCAGCTTGAGGTCCCTTGGGGGGGAAGATACGCAGTATTTT
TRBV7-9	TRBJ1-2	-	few	CASRSNRSNYGYTF	TGTGCCAGCAGATCTAACCGCTCTAACTATGGCTACACCTTC
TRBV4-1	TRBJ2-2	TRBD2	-	CASSQGGGWTGELFF	TGCGCCAGCAGCCAAGGGGGGGGGTGGACCGGGGAGCTGTTTTTT
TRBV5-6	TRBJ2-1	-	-	CASSFRNNEQFF	TGTGCCAGCAGCTTCAGAAACAATGAGCAGTTCTTC
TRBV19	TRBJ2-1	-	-	CASSQQTGNEQFF	TGTGCCAGTAGTCAACAGACAGGCAATGAGCAGTTCTTC
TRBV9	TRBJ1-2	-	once	CASSDGQFRGYTF	TGTGCCAGCAGCGATGGACAATTTCGTGGCTACACCTTC
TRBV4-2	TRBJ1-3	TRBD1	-	CASSQVPTGGGNTIYF	TGTGCCAGCAGCCAAGTCCCGACAGGGGGAGGCAACACCATATATTTT
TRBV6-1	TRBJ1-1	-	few	CASSEMGLAYSDSEAFF	TGTGCCAGCAGTGAAATGGGCTTGGCCTATTCGGACTCTGAAGCTTTCTTT
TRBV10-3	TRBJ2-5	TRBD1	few	CAISLGTGSETQYF	TGTGCCATCAGTCTAGGGACAGGGTCTGAGACCCAGTACTTC
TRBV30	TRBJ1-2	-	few	CAWNPPIAGYTF	TGTGCCTGGAACCCCCCGATAGCCGGCTACACCTTC
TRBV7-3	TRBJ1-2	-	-	CASSSPGSGGYTF	TGTGCCAGCAGCTCCCCCGGGTCTGGTGGCTACACCTTC
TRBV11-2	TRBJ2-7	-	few	CASSLDGIETYEQYF	TGTGCCAGCAGCTTAGATGGTATAGAAACCTACGAGCAGTACTTC
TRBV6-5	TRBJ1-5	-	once	CASSSEGGGNQPQHF	TGTGCCAGCAGTTCTGAAGGCGGGGGCAATCAGCCCCAGCATTTT
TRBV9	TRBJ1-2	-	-	CASGGVDIYGYIF	TGTGCCAGCGGGGGGGTTGATATCTATGGCTACATCTTC
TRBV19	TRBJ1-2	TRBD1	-	CASSSRQGSRYGYTF	TGTGCCAGTAGTTCTCGACAGGGTAGTAGATATGGCTACACCTTC
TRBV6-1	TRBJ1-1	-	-	CASSEAIRSPPEAFF	TGTGCCAGCAGTGAAGCGATACGGTCCCCGCCTGAAGCTTTCTTT
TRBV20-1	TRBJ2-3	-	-	CSASRDTQYF	TGCAGTGCTAGTCGGGATACGCAGTATTTT
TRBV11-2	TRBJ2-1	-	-	CASRGVVSGDNEQFF	TGTGCCAGCAGGGGGGTCGTTAGCGGAGACAATGAGCAGTTCTTC
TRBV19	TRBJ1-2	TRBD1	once	CASSISTGGYGYTF	TGTGCCAGTAGTATAAGTACAGGGGGGTATGGCTACACCTTC
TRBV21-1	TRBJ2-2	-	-	CASSKSPPGAGAGELFF	TGTGCTAGCAGCAAGTCGCCGCCGGGGGCGGGGGCCGGGGAGCTGTTTTTT
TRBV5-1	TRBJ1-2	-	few	CASSLDSLYGYTF	TGCGCCAGCAGCTTGGACAGCCTATATGGCTACACCTTC
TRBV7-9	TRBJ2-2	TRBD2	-	CASSLTSGGYTGELFF	TGTGCCAGCAGCTTAACTAGCGGGGGGTACACCGGGGAGCTGTTTTTT
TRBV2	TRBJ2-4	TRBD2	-	CASSFREGNSQYF	TGTGCCAGCAGTTTCAGGGAGGGAAACAGTCAGTACTTC
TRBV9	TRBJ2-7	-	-	CASSVGASANEQYF	TGTGCCAGCAGCGTAGGGGCTAGCGCGAACGAGCAGTACTTC
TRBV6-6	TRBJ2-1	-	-	CASSYVSGAEQFF	TGTGCCAGCAGTTACGTATCTGGGGCTGAGCAGTTCTTC
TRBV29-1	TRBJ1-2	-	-	CSYYRDLGYTF	TGCAGCTACTACAGGGATTTGGGCTACACCTTC
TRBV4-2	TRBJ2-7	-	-	CASSQESGSSYEQYF	TGTGCCAGCAGCCAAGAGTCAGGATCCTCCTACGAGCAGTACTTC
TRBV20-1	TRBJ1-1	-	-	CSARTGTEAFF	TGCAGTGCTAGGACAGGCACTGAAGCTTTCTTT
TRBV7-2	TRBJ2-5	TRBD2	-	CASSSWVAGEETQYF	TGTGCCAGCAGCTCTTGGGTAGCGGGGGAAGAGACCCAGTACTTC
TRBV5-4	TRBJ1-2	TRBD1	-	CASSRRGQGVYGYTF	TGTGCCAGCAGCCGCCGGGGACAGGGTGTCTATGGCTACACCTTC
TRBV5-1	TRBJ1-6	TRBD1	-	CASRQGITYNSPLHF	TGCGCCAGCAGACAGGGGATAACCTATAATTCACCCCTCCACTTT
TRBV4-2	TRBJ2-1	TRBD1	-	CASSRRKIQGGPYNEQFF	TGTGCCAGCAGCCGAAGGAAGATACAGGGGGGACCCTACAATGAGCAGTTCTTC
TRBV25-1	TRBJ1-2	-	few	CASSGSGTLSGYTF	TGTGCCAGCAGTGGTAGCGGGACGTTGAGTGGCTACACCTTC
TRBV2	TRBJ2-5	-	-	CASRRDYQETQYF	TGTGCCAGCAGACGGGACTACCAAGAGACCCAGTACTTC
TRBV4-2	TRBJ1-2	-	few	CASGYREGYGYTF	TGTGCCAGCGGATACAGGGAGGGATATGGCTACACCTTC
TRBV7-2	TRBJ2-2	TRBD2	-	CASSLKLAGGELFF	TGTGCCAGCAGCTTAAAACTAGCGGGCGGGGAGCTGTTTTTT
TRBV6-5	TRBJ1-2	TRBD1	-	CASRGQGAIIGYTF	TGTGCCAGCAGGGGACAGGGGGCAATTATTGGCTACACCTTC
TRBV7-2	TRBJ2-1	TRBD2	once	CASSPPGLARNEQFF	TGTGCCAGCAGCCCCCCGGGACTAGCGCGCAATGAGCAGTTCTTC